Sequencing of this T cell receptor (beta chain) was carried out in a study of blood T cell repertoires in COVID-19. Study at large: Acute and convalescent COVID-19 samples came from the United States, Italy and Spain.

The method was immunoSEQ multiplex PCR; TCRdb's version includes in-frame clones alone and lacks a portion of them. The table has a few hundred thousand clones, 80% to 90% seen once; the top ten hold less than 2.5%. The CDR3 is 13 residues long. V dropped 8 bases and J dropped 5; count of bases not matched to a gene: 5. Per germline, CDR1 MNHEY and CDR2 SVGAGI. The rearrangement uses TRBV6-5 and TRBJ2-2; 7 positions agree with TRBD1. Sequencing was carried out using PBMCs or T cells enriched from blood (not recorded which). This receptor was taken from a man aged 35 to 55 in a cohort exposed to, infected with or recovered from COVID-19 (not recorded which). CDR3: CASYRGLTGELFF. The CDR3 bases are TGTGCCAGCTACAGGGGCCTTACCGGGGAGCTGTTTTTT.